This TCR beta chain was observed in a study of post-analysis software for immune sequencing data. As for the study in general: As for disease course, relapsing-remitting, secondary progressive and progressive-relapsing multiple sclerosis were all included.

Researchers reported that TCR beta cDNA libraries carried unique molecular identifiers. When about 0.95 to 10 million T cells were used, they gave some 520,000 cDNA molecules. Via MiXCR, TCRdb re-called the PCR reads, giving one row per CDR3 protein. The table records hundreds of thousands of distinct CDR3 sequences, roughly 29% of them present only once. Study-level findings and limits: Samples prepared in the same batch strongly co-clustered by F measure. Patients carried a handful of TRBV segments more frequently than controls did, and TRBV5-6, TRBV5-1 and TRBV20-1 were among them.

Trimming pared 3 bases from V and 8 bases from J, leaving 14 bases between. CDR3 length: 13 amino acids. The germline V gene has CDR1 SGHKS and CDR2 YYEKEE (reference sequence). In this sample, this clonotype turned up a few times. What it binds is not known. The source of this sequence is a girl aged 5-17 years with multiple sclerosis. The chain employs TRBV5-5 and TRBJ1-2; unclear D gene. Sequences were obtained from blood. CDR3 nucleotide sequence: TGTGCCAGCAGCTCCCAAATCCTCTCCGGCTACACCTTC. Amino acids: CASSSQILSGYTF. The full variable domain, rest sourced from reference TRBV5-5 and TRBJ1-2, is DAGVTQSPTHLIKTRGQQVTLRCSPISGHKSVSWYQQVLGQGPQFIFQYYEKEERGRGNFPDRFSARQFPNYSSELNVNALLLGDSALYLCASSSQILSGYTFGSGTRLTVV.